This is a list of T cell receptor beta chains from one sample in a study of OX40 agonist ivuxolimab in advanced cancers. The protocol was immunoSEQ multiplex PCR, while the TCRdb copy is restricted to in-frame clones and leaves out a portion. The sample has 73,000 or so clones, 80% to 95% seen once; the top ten hold 0.44%. The sequencing here drew on CD4+ or CD8+ T cells sorted from blood, taken in a trial of the OX40 agonist ivuxolimab. Receptors were obtained from an adult with an advanced solid tumor such as melanoma, head and neck, liver or kidney cancer. Each CDR3 is given without its conserved first and last residue. Fields, in order: V gene, J gene, CDR3 protein.

TRBV13	TRBJ2-5	ASSYRTSGRETQY
TRBV9	TRBJ2-7	ASSAQTGYSYEQY
TRBV5-6	TRBJ2-1	ASSPAGVAGVLKQF
TRBV27	TRBJ2-5	ASSQNQETQY
TRBV14	TRBJ2-5	ASSQARGSQETQY
TRBV5-8	TRBJ2-7	ASSSTGRPKYEQY
TRBV10-3	TRBJ2-2	AIRERAGGPTGELF
TRBV19	TRBJ2-4	ASTQRPTDRALAKNIQY
TRBV11-2	TRBJ1-2	ASSSRRAGNYGYT
TRBV5-4	TRBJ1-5	ASSSGGSNQPQH
TRBV4-1	TRBJ2-3	ASSQGGLAGGDTQY
TRBV5-1	TRBJ1-1	ASSSGGGTEAF
TRBV7-8	TRBJ2-5	ASSLVSGGVVQY
TRBV7-9	TRBJ2-2	ASRSGQGDTGELF
TRBV14	TRBJ1-1	ASSPINLMNTEAF
TRBV5-6	TRBJ2-2	ASSWGPSGNTGELF
TRBV19	TRBJ2-1	ASSITLSGEYNEQF
TRBV9	TRBJ1-1	ASSVGPGPEAF
TRBV6-5	TRBJ2-7	ASSYTPGTETYEQY
TRBV9	TRBJ2-3	ASSFPPGQGNTDTQY
TRBV6-1	TRBJ1-1	ASSSLGSTEAF
TRBV7-2	TRBJ2-7	ASSFGGGRVYEQY